This is a list of T cell receptor beta chains from one sample in a study of blood T cell repertoires in COVID-19. Using immunoSEQ multiplex PCR, the repertoire was profiled, and TCRdb retains in-frame clones only, with some absent. The sample has 200,000 to 250,000 clones, more than 75% seen once. The sample comprised peripheral blood. Receptors originate from a woman in her seventies with COVID-19, enrolled during active disease. Each CDR3 is given with its conserved first and last residue. Each record gives: V gene, clone size, D gene, J gene, CDR3 length, CDR3 DNA, CDR3 protein. The D gene is left open where the match is weak. Part of the rows lack a size; the others show once, few, many or a class for expanded clones.

>TRBV5-1|-|-|TRBJ1-1|15
TGCGCCAGCAGCTTGGAAGGGGCGAAGAACACTGAAGCTTTCTTT
CASSLEGAKNTEAFF
>TRBV4-3|few|-|TRBJ1-1|17
TGCGCCAGCAGCCAAGAGTGGAGGGGAGGGATGAACACTGAAGCTTTCTTT
CASSQEWRGGMNTEAFF
>TRBV5-8|once|TRBD2|TRBJ2-4|16
TGTGCCAGCAGCTTGGCTAGCGGGAGGATTAGAAACATTCAGTACTTC
CASSLASGRIRNIQYF
>TRBV19|-|TRBD2|TRBJ2-3|17
TGTGCCAGTAGTGGTAGCGGGAGGACCTCCAGCACAGATACGCAGTATTTT
CASSGSGRTSSTDTQYF
>TRBV20-1|-|-|TRBJ2-5|14
TGCAGTGCTAGTAGTTCTCAACTCCAAGAGACCCAGTACTTC
CSASSSQLQETQYF
>TRBV27|-|-|TRBJ2-7|15
TGTGCCAGCTCACGGGTGGGGAGGAGCTCCTACGAGCAGTACTTC
CASSRVGRSSYEQYF
>TRBV5-1|-|-|TRBJ2-5|14
TGCGCCAGCAGCTTGATGGGGCAGCAAGAGACCCAGTACTTC
CASSLMGQQETQYF
>TRBV5-8|-|-|TRBJ1-5|12
TGTGCCAGCAGCCCCATCAATCAGCCCCAGCATTTT
CASSPINQPQHF
>TRBV2|-|-|TRBJ1-1|13
TGTGCCAGCAGTGAACCGACAGCGTTAACGGCTTTCTTT
CASSEPTALTAFF
>TRBV2|-|-|TRBJ1-1|15
TGTGCCAGCAGTGAGGACAGCGGTGTGAACACTGAAGCTTTCTTT
CASSEDSGVNTEAFF
>TRBV2|-|-|TRBJ1-1|13
TGTGCCAGCAGTGGCAGGGAGAACACTGAAGCTTTCTTT
CASSGRENTEAFF
>TRBV28|once|TRBD1|TRBJ2-7|13
TGTGCCAGCAGTCTCGGGACAGGGAGGGAGCAGTACTTC
CASSLGTGREQYF
>TRBV18|-|TRBD2|TRBJ2-1|15
TGTGCCAGCTCCCAAATGACTAGCCTCTACAATGAGCAGTTCTTC
CASSQMTSLYNEQFF
>TRBV11-2|-|-|TRBJ2-3|14
TGTGCCAGCAGCTTAGATCCCGGCACAGATACGCAGTATTTT
CASSLDPGTDTQYF
>TRBV7-3|-|-|TRBJ2-3|14
TGTGCCAGCAGCCCCCTCGGGAGAGGAGATACGCAGTATTTT
CASSPLGRGDTQYF
>TRBV6-5|-|-|TRBJ2-1|16
TGTGCCAGCAGTTACAGGGGATTGGGAACACGGGATGAGCAGTTCTTC
CASSYRGLGTRDEQFF
>TRBV5-1|-|TRBD2|TRBJ2-2|19
TGCGCCAGCAGCGTGCCCCGGGCTAGCGGTTTATCTAACACCGGGGAGCTGTTTTTT
CASSVPRASGLSNTGELFF
>TRBV5-5|-|-|TRBJ1-2|14
TGTGCCAGCAGCTTGCAATTGGAGAGCTATGGCTACACCTTC
CASSLQLESYGYTF
>TRBV5-8|-|TRBD2|TRBJ2-1|16
TGTGCCAGCAGCTTTAGGACTAGCGGGAGTAAAAATGAGCAGTTCTTC
CASSFRTSGSKNEQFF
>TRBV4-1|few|-|TRBJ1-2|15
TGCGCCAGCAGCCGAGAACAGGGTCTCGACTATGGCTACACCTTC
CASSREQGLDYGYTF
>TRBV30|-|TRBD1|TRBJ2-6|17
TGTGCCTTGCACCGGGACAGGGGCGGCTCTGGGGCCAACGTCCTGACTTTC
CALHRDRGGSGANVLTF
>TRBV6-5|-|TRBD1|TRBJ1-2|14
TGTGCCAGCAGGGCCGGGGGACAGTTCTATGGCTACACCTTC
CASRAGGQFYGYTF
>TRBV9|-|TRBD1|TRBJ1-1|15
TGTGCCAGCAGCCTCTCGACAGGGCGGGAAACTGAAGCTTTCTTT
CASSLSTGRETEAFF
>TRBV13|-|TRBD1|TRBJ1-3|15
TGTGCCAGCAGCTCCGACAGGGACTCTGGAAACACCATATATTTT
CASSSDRDSGNTIYF
>TRBV5-1|-|-|TRBJ2-2|17
TGCGCCAGCAGCTCCCCAGGGGTCCAGCGGAACACCGGGGAGCTGTTTTTT
CASSSPGVQRNTGELFF
>TRBV19|-|-|TRBJ1-5|14
TGTGCCAGTAGTATTAGAGAGTTCGGTCAGCCCCAGCATTTT
CASSIREFGQPQHF
>TRBV5-1|-|TRBD1|TRBJ1-2|15
TGCGCCAGCAGCTTGGGACTGACAGGGAACTATGGCTACACCTTC
CASSLGLTGNYGYTF
>TRBV19|-|-|TRBJ1-1|14
TGTGCCAGTAGGGAGGGGAGGATGAACACTGAAGCTTTCTTT
CASREGRMNTEAFF
>TRBV28|-|-|TRBJ1-1|15
TGTGCCACATTAAGGGGTTCAGTGGCGAACACTGAAGCTTTCTTT
CATLRGSVANTEAFF
>TRBV19|-|TRBD1|TRBJ1-1|16
TGTGCCAGTAGGGATCCGGGACAGGGGGCGCAGACTGAAGCTTTCTTT
CASRDPGQGAQTEAFF
>TRBV5-5|-|TRBD1|TRBJ2-5|15
TGTGCCAGCAGCACGGGACAGGGGAACCAAGAGACCCAGTACTTC
CASSTGQGNQETQYF
>TRBV19|-|-|TRBJ1-5|15
TGTGCCAGTAGCAAGGGCAGGGTCGGCAATCAGCCCCAGCATTTT
CASSKGRVGNQPQHF
>TRBV15|-|TRBD2|TRBJ2-3|17
TGTGCCACCAGCAGAGATACCGTAGCGGGGACCACAGATACGCAGTATTTT
CATSRDTVAGTTDTQYF
>TRBV6-2/TRBV6-3|once|TRBD2|TRBJ2-5|18
TGTGCCAGCAGTTGGCCTAGTACTAGCGGGAGATCGGCAGAGACCCAGTACTTC
CASSWPSTSGRSAETQYF
>TRBV19|-|-|TRBJ1-5|15
TGTGCCAGTAGTCCAGGTCCAGGCCGTGATCAGCCCCAGCATTTT
CASSPGPGRDQPQHF
>TRBV2|-|-|TRBJ2-3|16
TGTGCCAGCAGCCCCAACCGGATAGGAGGTGCAGATACGCAGTATTTT
CASSPNRIGGADTQYF
>TRBV10-3|-|TRBD2|TRBJ2-7|15
TGTGCCATCAGCCCCCGACTAGCGGGACGGGACGAGCAGTACTTC
CAISPRLAGRDEQYF
>TRBV6-2/TRBV6-3|-|-|TRBJ2-7|14
TGTGCCAGCAGCCCCCCCGGTGGTGCATACGAGCAGTACTTC
CASSPPGGAYEQYF